The rows below give T cell receptor beta chains drawn from one sample of a study of CD8+CD57+ T cells in acquired aplastic anemia. Each CDR3 protein is one row after TCRdb ran MiXCR on the reads. The data contain approximately 300,000 distinct CDR3 sequences, approximately 58% of them seen just once; the ten biggest clones take up 1% to 1.5%. Material: sorted CD4+, CD8+, or CD8+CD57+ T cells (not recorded which) from PBMCs. The receptors were gathered from a human donor with aplastic anemia. CDR3s include the opening cysteine and the closing phenylalanine or tryptophan. D genes are given only for firm matches. Clone size appears in some rows only: once, few, many, or a class for an expanded clone.

CDR3 DNA	CDR3 protein	clone size	V gene	J gene	D gene
TGTGCCAGCTTAGGGACAGGGAACATGAACACTGAAGCTTTCTTT	CASLGTGNMNTEAFF	-	TRBV25-1	TRBJ1-1	TRBD1
TGTGCCAGCAGCTCCACTAGCGGGGGGGAATTCACAGATACGCAGTATTTT	CASSSTSGGEFTDTQYF	-	TRBV5-1	TRBJ2-3	TRBD2
TGTGCCAGCAGTTTAGCGGGCCTCTCTGGGGCCAACGTCCTGACTTTC	CASSLAGLSGANVLTF	many	TRBV6-5	TRBJ2-6	TRBD2
TGCGCCAGCACCCTGGGGGGGCCTGGCAATGAGCAGTTCTTC	CASTLGGPGNEQFF	-	TRBV5-1	TRBJ2-1	-
TGCAGTGCTAGCCTACAGGAATACGAGCAGTACTTC	CSASLQEYEQYF	-	TRBV20-1	TRBJ2-7	-
TGTGCCAGCAGTTACCGGGCCCCCGTGTACAATGAGCAGTTCTTC	CASSYRAPVYNEQFF	many	TRBV6-5	TRBJ2-1	-
TGTGCCAGCAGCTATACAGGGGGGAACTATGGCTACACCTTC	CASSYTGGNYGYTF	few	TRBV7-2	TRBJ1-2	TRBD1
TGTGCCAGCAGCTTAGGTCTGGGGCAGCTGTTTTTT	CASSLGLGQLFF	many	TRBV11-3	TRBJ2-2	-
TGTGCCAGCAGCTTACTCTCCGGGACTAGATATGAGCAGTTCTTC	CASSLLSGTRYEQFF	many	TRBV11-2	TRBJ2-1	TRBD2
TGCAGTGCATCCGGGACTAGCGACTACAATGAGCAGTTCTTC	CSASGTSDYNEQFF	few	TRBV20-1	TRBJ2-1	TRBD2
TGTGCCAGTAGAACCGGGACAGGGATATACTATGGCTACACCTTC	CASRTGTGIYYGYTF	many	TRBV19	TRBJ1-2	TRBD1
TGTGCCAGCAGCACCAATACAGGGGGGGAGCAGTACTTC	CASSTNTGGEQYF	-	TRBV9	TRBJ2-7	TRBD1
TGTGCCAGCAGTGGACAGGGGGCAAGGTATGGCTACACCTTC	CASSGQGARYGYTF	-	TRBV12-3/TRBV12-4	TRBJ1-2	TRBD1
TGTGCCAGCAGCTTCGACAGGGGAACCGGGGAGCTGTTTTTT	CASSFDRGTGELFF	-	TRBV7-2	TRBJ2-2	TRBD1
TGTGCCAGCAGCTCGAGAGGGGGTAAGGGGTCCTATGGCTACACCTTC	CASSSRGGKGSYGYTF	-	TRBV7-9	TRBJ1-2	-
TGTGCCATCAGTGAGTCGAGACTAGCGGGGGACAACGAGCAGTACTTC	CAISESRLAGDNEQYF	-	TRBV10-3	TRBJ2-7	TRBD2
TGCAGTGCCCCCCGGGTGGCGGGGGGGCATGAGCAGTTCTTC	CSAPRVAGGHEQFF	-	TRBV20-1	TRBJ2-1	TRBD2
TGCGCCAGCCGCATGATAGGGAGGAGGGGAGAGACCCAGTACTTC	CASRMIGRRGETQYF	-	TRBV4-1	TRBJ2-5	-
TGTGCCAGCAGCTTAGGACAGGTGGGAGCTTTCTTT	CASSLGQVGAFF	once	TRBV7-2	TRBJ1-1	-
TGCAGTGCTAGAGATCAGGGGACTCACCTAAACAATGAGCAGTTCTTC	CSARDQGTHLNNEQFF	-	TRBV20-1	TRBJ2-1	-
TGCAGTGCCAAAGACAGGGCCAACTATGGCTACACCTTC	CSAKDRANYGYTF	-	TRBV20-1	TRBJ1-2	TRBD1
TGTGCCAGCAGCTCGGGACAGAGGGCCAACGAGCAGTACTTC	CASSSGQRANEQYF	-	TRBV9	TRBJ2-7	TRBD1
TGTGCCAGTATCGGGGTCCGAGGAAGCTCTGGAAACACCATATATTTT	CASIGVRGSSGNTIYF	-	TRBV19	TRBJ1-3	-
TGTGCCTGTACGGAGGGCCACACCGGGGAGCTGTTTTTT	CACTEGHTGELFF	many	TRBV30	TRBJ2-2	-
TGTGCCATCTCAGGGGGCCTTAATTCACCCCTCCACTTT	CAISGGLNSPLHF	-	TRBV28	TRBJ1-6	TRBD1
TGCGCCAGCAGCCCCCAGGGTAATGAGCAGTTCTTC	CASSPQGNEQFF	-	TRBV5-1	TRBJ2-1	-
TGTGCCAGCAGCCTAGTCGAGAATCAGCCCCAGCATTTT	CASSLVENQPQHF	-	TRBV6-1	TRBJ1-5	-
TGCGCCAGCAGCTTTAAGGTTGAGGAGACCCAGTACTTC	CASSFKVEETQYF	once	TRBV5-1	TRBJ2-5	-
TGTGCCAGCAGTTTGGGACTAGCGGCAGGCCCATCCCTAGCCAAAAACATTCAGTACTTC	CASSLGLAAGPSLAKNIQYF	many	TRBV12-3/TRBV12-4	TRBJ2-4	TRBD2
TGTGCCAGCAGCCAAAACCCCAGGGAGCTGTTTTTT	CASSQNPRELFF	-	TRBV3-1	TRBJ2-2	-
TGTGCCAGCCAGGCCGGGGGCACAGATACGCAGTATTTT	CASQAGGTDTQYF	-	TRBV7-9	TRBJ2-3	-
TGTGCCAGCAGCGTAGGGGACAAGGCCCAGCATTTT	CASSVGDKAQHF	-	TRBV9	TRBJ1-5	-
TGTGCCAGCAGCTTAAGTTATGGGCGGGGGTGGGCAGGGACCTTAGTTAATACGCAGTATTTT	CASSLSYGRGWAGTLVNTQYF	once	TRBV7-6	TRBJ2-3	TRBD2
TGTGCCAGCAGCCGAAACAATGAGCAGTTCTTC	CASSRNNEQFF	many	TRBV7-9	TRBJ2-1	-
TGTGCCAGCAGCTTTGAAGGGGGGACTAACTATGGCTACACCTTC	CASSFEGGTNYGYTF	-	TRBV7-8	TRBJ1-2	-
TGTGCCAGCACCGGACAGGTAAACACTGAAGCTTTCTTT	CASTGQVNTEAFF	-	TRBV2	TRBJ1-1	TRBD1
TGTGCCAGCAGCTTAGGAAGGGACCGAGATACGCAGTATTTT	CASSLGRDRDTQYF	-	TRBV25-1	TRBJ2-3	-
TGTGCCAGTAGAGAGACAGGGGGTTTTTATAGCAATCAGCCCCAGCATTTT	CASRETGGFYSNQPQHF	-	TRBV19	TRBJ1-5	TRBD1
TGTGCCAGTAGTACAGGGGGACTAGCCACAGATACGCAGTATTTT	CASSTGGLATDTQYF	-	TRBV19	TRBJ2-3	TRBD2
TGTGCCAGTACCGCGCAGGGGGCTGACTATGGCTACACCTTC	CASTAQGADYGYTF	many	TRBV19	TRBJ1-2	TRBD1
TGTGCCAGCAGTATCGGACAAGTTGATTCACCCCTCCACTTT	CASSIGQVDSPLHF	-	TRBV19	TRBJ1-6	-
TGTGCCAGCAGCACAACAGGGCGCTCTGGAAACACCATATATTTT	CASSTTGRSGNTIYF	-	TRBV11-2	TRBJ1-3	-
TGCAGTGCTAGAGATGATGGAGAGACCCAGTACTTC	CSARDDGETQYF	once	TRBV20-1	TRBJ2-5	-
TGTGCCAGCAGCTCCGACAGGGCGCGGACTGAAGCTTTCTTT	CASSSDRARTEAFF	few	TRBV7-6	TRBJ1-1	TRBD1
TGCAGTGCTGCGGACTTTCCCGAGCAGTACTTC	CSAADFPEQYF	few	TRBV20-1	TRBJ2-7	-
TGCAGCGTTGGAGGGGAGGGGGCTAACTACCTATACGAGCAGTACTTC	CSVGGEGANYLYEQYF	-	TRBV29-1	TRBJ2-7	-
TGCGCCAGCAGCCAAGATAGGACAGGAAACACTGAAGCTTTCTTT	CASSQDRTGNTEAFF	-	TRBV24-1	TRBJ1-1	TRBD1
TGTGCCGCCAGCAGACGGGACAGACCCTACGAGCAGTACTTC	CAASRRDRPYEQYF	-	TRBV15	TRBJ2-7	TRBD1
TGTGCCAGCAGCTTAGAACAGGGGAATTTCTACAATGAGCAGTTCTTC	CASSLEQGNFYNEQFF	-	TRBV5-5	TRBJ2-1	TRBD1